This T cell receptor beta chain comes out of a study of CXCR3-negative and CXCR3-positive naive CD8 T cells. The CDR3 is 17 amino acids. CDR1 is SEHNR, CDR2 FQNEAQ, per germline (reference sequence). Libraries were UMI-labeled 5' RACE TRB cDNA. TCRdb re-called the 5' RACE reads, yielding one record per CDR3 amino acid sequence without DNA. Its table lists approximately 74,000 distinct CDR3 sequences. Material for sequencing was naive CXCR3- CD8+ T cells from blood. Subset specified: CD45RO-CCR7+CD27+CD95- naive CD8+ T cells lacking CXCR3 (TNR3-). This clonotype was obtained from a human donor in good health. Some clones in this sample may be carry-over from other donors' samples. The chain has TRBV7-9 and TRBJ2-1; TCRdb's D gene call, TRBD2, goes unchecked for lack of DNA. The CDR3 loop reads CASSSSLIAGGLGEQFF.